This is a list of T cell receptor beta chains from one sample in a study of OX40 agonist ivuxolimab in advanced cancers. Sequencing used immunoSEQ multiplex PCR; TCRdb keeps in-frame clones, though not all of them. The sample yields 75,000 to 95,000 clones, 75% to 90% seen once. The sample in question was CD4+ or CD8+ T cells sorted from blood, obtained in a trial of the OX40 agonist ivuxolimab. The receptor set was obtained from an adult with an advanced solid tumor such as melanoma, head and neck, liver or kidney cancer. Both conserved end residues are trimmed from each CDR3. Fields, in order: V gene, CDR3 protein.

>TRBV5-5
ASSLPGKETQY
>TRBV18
ASSPLVGGPNSPLH
>TRBV18
ASSPQLSTSGNSPLH
>TRBV10-1
ASSESPKQCVPNEQF
>TRBV6-5
ASSDPGQGSYEQY
>TRBV10-1
ASSGSYNEQF
>TRBV6-4
ASSQYSGNTIY
>TRBV7-9
ASSLSLAGVSQTQY
>TRBV11-1
ATRLGLDYEQY
>TRBV10-1
ASSGANTDTQY
>TRBV5-4
ASSHGGREETQY